The clone carrying this TCR beta chain has just one count. This entry belongs to a study of control samples from healthy donors and cancer patients. Trimming cost V 2 bases and J 2 bases; bases outside gene matches: 9. The CDR3 extends over 17 amino acids. CDR1 is ENHRY and CDR2 is SYGVKD in the germline V gene. Clones were sequenced by immunoSEQ multiplex PCR, and TCRdb holds only the in-frame ones, with some missing. The table includes around 180,000 clones, 88% detected once. Specimen: blood. The sequence derives from a woman under 40 in good health. This sequence joins TRBV10-3 and TRBJ2-3, with 8 nucleotides matching TRBD1. The CDR3 loop is CAISENGQGASTDTQYF. The CDR3 nucleotides read TGTGCCATCAGTGAGAATGGGCAGGGGGCCTCCACAGATACGCAGTATTTT.